This T cell receptor beta chain was obtained from a study of glioma-infiltrating T cells listed by TCRdb under 2016. Study-level background: TCR alpha- and beta-chain repertoires were sequenced from glioma tissue, non-neoplastic brain tissue and matched peripheral blood mononuclear cells. The paired cohort was made up of three low-grade glioma patients, under ten primary glioblastoma patients and three non-glioma patients who contributed non-neoplastic brain tissue. To measure divergence between tissue and blood T-cell populations, each tissue-infiltrating repertoire was compared with the peripheral blood repertoire of the same patient.

This clonotype came up many times. This receptor's antigen is unknown. The record has no base qualities; no much larger clone is one base away. TCR alpha and beta CDR3 regions were amplified with the iRepertoire nested amplicon-rescue multiplex PCR (arm-PCR) platform from RNA. One-step reverse transcription and amplification used about 90-450 ng of tissue mRNA or PBMC total RNA as input. After bead purification, a secondary multiplex PCR added Illumina adapters, and libraries were gel-purified between 200 and 400 bp. Libraries carried internal 6-nucleotide barcodes used for demultiplexing. Sequencing of libraries was performed on an Illumina MiSeq with 2x220 or 2x250 nucleotide paired-end reads. The paper's processing steps were these. FLASH 1.2.11 was used to merge paired reads, and BWA-MEM then aligned the reads to the GRCh37 human genome before TRA and TRB reads were extracted. For V and J assignment, an IMGT-derived reference of cassette sequences and CDR3 motifs that included pseudogenes was used. Reads were translated in three frames, and productive CDR3s were defined as those with a C...FGXG motif and no stop codons. A clonotype was defined as a unique combination of a V-J cassette pair and a CDR3 amino acid sequence. Filtering of reads was based on Hamming distance, with the threshold set by the sequence error rate of each sample in mapped regions. The public reads were run again by TCRdb, first through fastp at Q25 and then through MiXCR, and only productive beta chains were kept. Rows are combined by CDR3 protein, so each entry shows the most common genes and DNA. The V and J calls and clone size are TCRdb's, not the authors'. The sample contains roughly 200,000 distinct CDR3 sequences, roughly a third of them found a single time. The ten largest clonotypes hold about 19% of the sample.

Looking up the germline V gene yields CDR1 SNHLY and CDR2 FYNNEI. From cysteine to phenylalanine, the CDR3 is 14 amino acids long. The DNA shown is the 42-base CDR3, in frame from base 1. V loses 5 bases, J loses 2 bases, and the germline ends lie 10 bases apart. Here is what the overall study found, with its caveats: Very few CDR3 sequences were shared between tissue and blood, attributed to high CDR3 diversity and limited sampling. Group comparisons rested on small numbers: three non-neoplastic, three low-grade glioma and several glioblastoma patients. VJ-independent divergence between tissue and blood was found to be below expectation in non-neoplastic patients but above expectation in all gliomas, particularly low-grade gliomas.

Here the chain combines TRBV2 and TRBJ2-1; the D gene lacks a confident call. The sequencing sample was made of glioma tissue, nonneoplastic brain tissue, or PBMCs (not recorded which). This clonotype was sampled from a human donor with low-grade glioma or glioblastoma, undergoing nonglioma brain surgery, or in good health (not recorded which). The sequenced DNA: TGTGCCAGCAGTATGCAAAGGGCCTACAATGAGCAGTTCTTC. It translates to CASSMQRAYNEQFF.